This T cell receptor beta chain emerged from a study of T cell repertoires in cytomegalovirus infection. Study details: In public TCR beta signatures, there were indications of both CMV infection and matching HLA type.

This clonotype was seen repeatedly, ten times or more. The antigen is not known. Overall study findings and caveats: Predominance within the ex vivo response was attributable to HLA-C-restricted CMV-specific TCR beta clonotypes. There were carriers of CMV plus the relevant HLA, and cumulative public TCR beta family frequency identified them.

TCRdb re-called the reads through MiXCR, storing one row per CDR3 protein. The table lists some 130,000 distinct CDR3 sequences, approximately 9.2% of them singletons. This clonotype was obtained from a human donor in good health (CMV status not recorded). Some clones in this sample may be carry-over from other donors' samples. Sequencing was performed on PBMCs.

CDR3 coding DNA: TGCGCCAGCAGCCAAGATCGGGTATCGGGGGCTGAAGCTTTCTTT. It codes for CASSQDRVSGAEAFF. The chain is built from TRBV4-1 and TRBJ1-1, with D possibly being TRBD1 (5 bases). In germline, CDR1 is MGHRA, CDR2 YSYEKL. Trimming shortened V by 0 bases and J by 6 bases, and 14 bases separated the two germline ends. The CDR3 totals 15 residues.